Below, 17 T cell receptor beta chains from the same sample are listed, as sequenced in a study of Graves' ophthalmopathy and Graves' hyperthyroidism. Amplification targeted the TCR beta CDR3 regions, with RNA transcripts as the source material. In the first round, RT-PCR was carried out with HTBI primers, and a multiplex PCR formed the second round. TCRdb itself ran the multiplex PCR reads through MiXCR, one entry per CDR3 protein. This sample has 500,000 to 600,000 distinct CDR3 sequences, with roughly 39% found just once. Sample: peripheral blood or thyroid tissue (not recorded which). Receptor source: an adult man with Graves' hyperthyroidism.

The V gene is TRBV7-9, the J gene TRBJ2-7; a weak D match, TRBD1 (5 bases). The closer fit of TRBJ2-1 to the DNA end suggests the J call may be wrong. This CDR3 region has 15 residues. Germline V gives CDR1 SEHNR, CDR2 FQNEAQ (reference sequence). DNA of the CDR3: TGTGCCAGCAGCCATTCGACAGCTGCGACCTACGAGCAGTTCTTC. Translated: CASSHSTAATYEQFF.

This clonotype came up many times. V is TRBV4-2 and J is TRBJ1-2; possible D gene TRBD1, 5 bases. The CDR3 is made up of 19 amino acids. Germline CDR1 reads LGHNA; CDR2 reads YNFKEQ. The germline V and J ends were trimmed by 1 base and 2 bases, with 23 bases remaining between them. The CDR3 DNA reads TGTGCCAGCAGCCAAGGGAGTGGGGCGCGGGACGGCCAGAACTATGGCTACACCTTC. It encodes CASSQGSGARDGQNYGYTF.

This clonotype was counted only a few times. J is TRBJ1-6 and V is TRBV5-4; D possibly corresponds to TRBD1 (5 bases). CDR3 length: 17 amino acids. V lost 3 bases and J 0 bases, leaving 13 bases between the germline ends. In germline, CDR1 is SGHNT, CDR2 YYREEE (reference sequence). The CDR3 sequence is CASSSAQGSSYNSPLHF. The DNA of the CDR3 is TGTGCCAGCAGCTCGGCTCAGGGAAGCTCCTATAATTCACCCCTCCACTTT.

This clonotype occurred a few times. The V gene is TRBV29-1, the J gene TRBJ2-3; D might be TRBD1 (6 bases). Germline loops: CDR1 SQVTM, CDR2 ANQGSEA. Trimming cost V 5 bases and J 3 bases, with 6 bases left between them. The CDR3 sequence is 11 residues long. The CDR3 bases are TGCAGCGTTACAGGGACAGATACGCAGTATTTT. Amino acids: CSVTGTDTQYF.

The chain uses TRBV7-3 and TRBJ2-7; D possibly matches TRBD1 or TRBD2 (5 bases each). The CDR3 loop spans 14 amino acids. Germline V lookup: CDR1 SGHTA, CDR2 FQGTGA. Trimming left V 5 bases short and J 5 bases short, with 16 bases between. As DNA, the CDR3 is TGTGCCAGCAGCCTAAGATCAGGGAGCAACGAGCAGTACTTC. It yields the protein CASSLRSGSNEQYF. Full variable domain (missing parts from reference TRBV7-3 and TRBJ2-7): GAGVSQTPSNKVTEKGKYVELRCDPISGHTALYWYRQSLGQGPEFLIYFQGTGAADDSGLPNDRFFAVRPEGSVSTLKIQRTERGDSAVYLCASSLRSGSNEQYFGPGTRLTVT.

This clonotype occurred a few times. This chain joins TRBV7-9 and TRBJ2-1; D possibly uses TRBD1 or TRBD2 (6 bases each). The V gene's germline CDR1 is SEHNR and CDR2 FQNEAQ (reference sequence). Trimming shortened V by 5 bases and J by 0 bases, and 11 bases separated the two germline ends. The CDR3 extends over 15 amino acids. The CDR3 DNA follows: TGTGCCAGCAGCCAAGGGGGGAGCTCCTACAATGAGCAGTTCTTC. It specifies CASSQGGSSYNEQFF.

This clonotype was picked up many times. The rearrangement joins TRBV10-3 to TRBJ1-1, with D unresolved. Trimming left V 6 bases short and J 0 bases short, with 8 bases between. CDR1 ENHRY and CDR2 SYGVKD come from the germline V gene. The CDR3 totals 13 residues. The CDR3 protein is CAISPSLNTEAFF. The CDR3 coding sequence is TGTGCCATCAGCCCTTCCTTGAACACTGAAGCTTTCTTT.

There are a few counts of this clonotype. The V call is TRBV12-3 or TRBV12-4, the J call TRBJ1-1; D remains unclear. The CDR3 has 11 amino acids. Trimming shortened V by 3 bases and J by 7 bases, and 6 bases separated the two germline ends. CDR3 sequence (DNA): TGTGCCAGCAGTTTGTTCCTTGAAGCTTTCTTT. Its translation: CASSLFLEAFF.

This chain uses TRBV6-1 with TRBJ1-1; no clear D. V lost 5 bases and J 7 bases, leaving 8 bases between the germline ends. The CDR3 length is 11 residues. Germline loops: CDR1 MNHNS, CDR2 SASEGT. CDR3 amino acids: CASSFPREAFF. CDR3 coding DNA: TGTGCCAGCAGTTTCCCTCGTGAAGCTTTCTTT.

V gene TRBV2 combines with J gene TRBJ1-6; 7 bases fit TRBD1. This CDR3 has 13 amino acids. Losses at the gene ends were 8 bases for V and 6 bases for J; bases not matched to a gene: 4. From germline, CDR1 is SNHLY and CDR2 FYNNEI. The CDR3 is CASWGQPNSPLHF. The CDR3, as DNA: TGTGCCAGCTGGGGACAGCCTAATTCACCCCTCCACTTT.

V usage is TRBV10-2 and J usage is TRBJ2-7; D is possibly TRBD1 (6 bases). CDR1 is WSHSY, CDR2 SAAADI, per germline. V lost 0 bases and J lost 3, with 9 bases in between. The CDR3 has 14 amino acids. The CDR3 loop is CASSESGGFYEQYF. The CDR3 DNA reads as TGCGCCAGCAGTGAGTCAGGGGGTTTCTACGAGCAGTACTTC.

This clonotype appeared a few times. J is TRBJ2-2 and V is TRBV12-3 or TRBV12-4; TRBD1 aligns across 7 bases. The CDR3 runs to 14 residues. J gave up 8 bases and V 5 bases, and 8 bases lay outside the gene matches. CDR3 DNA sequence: TGTGCCAGCAGTCTGACAGGGTTTGCTGGGGAGCTGTTTTTT. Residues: CASSLTGFAGELFF.

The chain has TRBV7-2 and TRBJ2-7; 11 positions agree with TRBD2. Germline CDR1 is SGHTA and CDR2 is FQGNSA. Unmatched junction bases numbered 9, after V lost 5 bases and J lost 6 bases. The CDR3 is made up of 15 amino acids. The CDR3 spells CASSQVLAGGGEQYF. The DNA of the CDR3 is TGTGCCAGCAGCCAAGTCTTAGCGGGAGGGGGCGAGCAGTACTTC. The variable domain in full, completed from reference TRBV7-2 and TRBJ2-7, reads GAGVSQSPSNKVTEKGKDVELRCDPISGHTALYWYRQSLGQGLEFLIYFQGNSAPDKSGLPSDRFSAERTGGSVSTLTIQRTQQEDSAVYLCASSQVLAGGGEQYFGPGTRLTVT.

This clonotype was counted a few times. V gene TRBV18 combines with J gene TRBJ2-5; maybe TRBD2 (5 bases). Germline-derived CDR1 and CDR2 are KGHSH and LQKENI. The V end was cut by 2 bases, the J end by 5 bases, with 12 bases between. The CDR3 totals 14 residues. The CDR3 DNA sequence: TGTGCCAGCTCACCAGTTGCGAGGGAGGAGACCCAGTACTTC. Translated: CASSPVAREETQYF.

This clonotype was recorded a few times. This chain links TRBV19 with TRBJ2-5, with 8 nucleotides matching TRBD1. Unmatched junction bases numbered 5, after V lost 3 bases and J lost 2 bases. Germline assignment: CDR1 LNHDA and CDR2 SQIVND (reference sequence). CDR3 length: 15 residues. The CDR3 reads CASSMIGQGQETQYF. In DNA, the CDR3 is TGTGCCAGTAGTATGATCGGACAGGGACAAGAGACCCAGTACTTC.

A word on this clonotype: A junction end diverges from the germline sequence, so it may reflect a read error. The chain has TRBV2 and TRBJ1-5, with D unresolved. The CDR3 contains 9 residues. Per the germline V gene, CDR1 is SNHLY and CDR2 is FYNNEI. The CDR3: CASSEIQAF. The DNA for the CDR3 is TGTGCCAGCAGTGAAATCCAGGCTTTT.

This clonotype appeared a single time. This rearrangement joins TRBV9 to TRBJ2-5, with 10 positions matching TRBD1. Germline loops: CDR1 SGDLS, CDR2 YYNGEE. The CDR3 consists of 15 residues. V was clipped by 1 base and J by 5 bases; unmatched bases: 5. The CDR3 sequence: CASSVSGTGVETQYF. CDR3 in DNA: TGTGCCAGCAGCGTATCCGGGACAGGGGTCGAGACCCAGTACTTC.